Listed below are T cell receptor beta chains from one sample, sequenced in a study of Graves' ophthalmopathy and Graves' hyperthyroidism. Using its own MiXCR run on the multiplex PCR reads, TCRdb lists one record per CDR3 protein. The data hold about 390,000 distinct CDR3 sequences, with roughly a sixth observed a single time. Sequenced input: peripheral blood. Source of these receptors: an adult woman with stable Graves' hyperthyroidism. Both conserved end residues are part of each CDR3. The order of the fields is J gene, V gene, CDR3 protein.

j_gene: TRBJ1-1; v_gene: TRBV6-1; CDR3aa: CASSERSRKTEAFF
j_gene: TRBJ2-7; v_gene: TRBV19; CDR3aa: CASSRSGSLYEQYF
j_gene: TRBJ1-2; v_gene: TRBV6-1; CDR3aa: CASRPRDSPFYGYTF
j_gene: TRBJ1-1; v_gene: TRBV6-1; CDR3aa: CASSQRQDGSRAEAFF
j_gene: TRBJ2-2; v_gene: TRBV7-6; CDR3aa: CSSSLLPGSGSAGELFF
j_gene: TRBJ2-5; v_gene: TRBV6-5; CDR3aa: CASSYGRFTGGAETQYF
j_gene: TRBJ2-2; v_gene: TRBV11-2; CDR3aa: CASSFVTPYTGELCF
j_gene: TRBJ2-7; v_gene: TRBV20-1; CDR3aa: CSARVFIGGEQYF
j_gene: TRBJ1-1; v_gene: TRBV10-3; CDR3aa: CAISERGPRGTEAFF
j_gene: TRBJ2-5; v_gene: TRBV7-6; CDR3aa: CASSLDTGSWASETQYF
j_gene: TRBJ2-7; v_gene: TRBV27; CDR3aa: CASMGTGRYEQYF
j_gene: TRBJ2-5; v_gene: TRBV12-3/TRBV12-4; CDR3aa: CASSLKNIQETQYF
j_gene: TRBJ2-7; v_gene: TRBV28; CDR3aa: CASSNPTVSYEQYF
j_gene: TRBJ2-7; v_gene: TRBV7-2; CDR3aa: CASTEITGGGEQYF
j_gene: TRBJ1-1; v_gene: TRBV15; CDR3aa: CATSRDDLVGLGGAEAFF
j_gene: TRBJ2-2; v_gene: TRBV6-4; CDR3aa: CASSEGVWTGELFF
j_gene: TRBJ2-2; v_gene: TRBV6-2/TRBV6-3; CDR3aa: CASSQLRTSGGDTGELFF
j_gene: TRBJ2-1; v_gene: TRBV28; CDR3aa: CASSRRGGFYNEQFF
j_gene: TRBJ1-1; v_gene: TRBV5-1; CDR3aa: CASSFSGENTEAFF
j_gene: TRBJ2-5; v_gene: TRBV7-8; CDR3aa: CASSFRTSQETQYF
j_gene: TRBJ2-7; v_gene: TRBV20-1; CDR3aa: CSAILRGVRVEQYF
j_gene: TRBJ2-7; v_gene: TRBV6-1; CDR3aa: CASKGPGRYEQYF
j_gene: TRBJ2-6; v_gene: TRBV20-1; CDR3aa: CSARVASTGANVLTF
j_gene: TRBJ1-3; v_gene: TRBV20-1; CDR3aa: CSAPNGRSGNTIYF
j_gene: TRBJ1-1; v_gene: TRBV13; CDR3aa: CASSLGQGLELNTEAFF
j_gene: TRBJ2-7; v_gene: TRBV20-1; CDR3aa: CSARDTRDEQYF
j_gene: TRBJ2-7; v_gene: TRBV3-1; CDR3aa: CASSPRTSRSYEQYF
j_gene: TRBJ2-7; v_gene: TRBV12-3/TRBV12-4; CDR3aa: CASSLAGGLYEQYF
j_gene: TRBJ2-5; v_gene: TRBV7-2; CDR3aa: CASRKQLAGGPTTQYF
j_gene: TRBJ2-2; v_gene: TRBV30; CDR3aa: CAWKGWGNTGELFF
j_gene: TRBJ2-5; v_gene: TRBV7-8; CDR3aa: CASSSPGQELETQYF
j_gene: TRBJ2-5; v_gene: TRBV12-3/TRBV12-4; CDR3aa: CASSFRTGGETQYF
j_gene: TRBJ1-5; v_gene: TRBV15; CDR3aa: CATSRDQGGRQPQHF
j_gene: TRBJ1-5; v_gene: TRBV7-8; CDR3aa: CASSLVGQGNQPQHF
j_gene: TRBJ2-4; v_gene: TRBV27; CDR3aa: CASSAQGDIQYF
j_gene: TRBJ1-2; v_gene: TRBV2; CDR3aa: CASSEQPLVEGYTF
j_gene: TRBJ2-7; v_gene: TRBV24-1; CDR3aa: CATSVDGSYEQYF
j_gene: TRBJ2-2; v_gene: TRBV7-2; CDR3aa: CASSGKRNTGELFF
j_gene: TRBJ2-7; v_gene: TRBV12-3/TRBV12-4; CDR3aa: CASSSKGGTGNYEQYF
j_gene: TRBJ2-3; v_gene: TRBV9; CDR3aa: CASSGPNTDTQYF
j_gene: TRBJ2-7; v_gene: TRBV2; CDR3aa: CASNLEGQLSYEQYF
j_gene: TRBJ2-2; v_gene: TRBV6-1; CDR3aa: CASRGTGEGTGELFF
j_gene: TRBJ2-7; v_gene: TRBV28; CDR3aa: CASNTRGDTYEQYF
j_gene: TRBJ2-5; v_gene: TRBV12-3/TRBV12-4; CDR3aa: CASTLGTAQETQYF
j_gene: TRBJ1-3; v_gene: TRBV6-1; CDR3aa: CASRWTGGYSGNTIYF
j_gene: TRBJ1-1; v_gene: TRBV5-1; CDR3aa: CASSSPGARNTEAFF
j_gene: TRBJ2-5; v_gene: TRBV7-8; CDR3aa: CASSPGGTGAETQYF
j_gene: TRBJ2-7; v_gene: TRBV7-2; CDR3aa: CASSSTGGPGKYEQYF
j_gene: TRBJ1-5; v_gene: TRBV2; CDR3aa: CASSSPTGSNQPQHF
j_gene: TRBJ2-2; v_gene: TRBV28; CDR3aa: CASSYSVGELFF
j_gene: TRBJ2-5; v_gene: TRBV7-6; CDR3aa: CASSLLDPMQTQYF
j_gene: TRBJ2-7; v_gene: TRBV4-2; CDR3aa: CASSQESAGGSYEQYF
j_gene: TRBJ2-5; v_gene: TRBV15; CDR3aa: CATSRETEQETQYF
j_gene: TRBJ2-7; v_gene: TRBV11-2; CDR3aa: CASSLVDLLDYEQYF
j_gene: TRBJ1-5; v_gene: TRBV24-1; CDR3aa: CATSDYRGGQPQHF
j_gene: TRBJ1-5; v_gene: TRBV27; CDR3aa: CASSLSGGGGGQGQPQHF
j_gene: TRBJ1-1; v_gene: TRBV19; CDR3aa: CASSVPTGTEAFF
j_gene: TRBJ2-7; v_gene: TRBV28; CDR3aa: CASRVQVYDQYF
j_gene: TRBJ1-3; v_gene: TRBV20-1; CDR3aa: CSAPQGNTIYF